The sequence of this TCR beta chain was determined in a study of blood T cell repertoires in COVID-19. The protocol was immunoSEQ multiplex PCR, while the TCRdb copy is restricted to in-frame clones and leaves out a portion. The table shows 200,000 to 250,000 clones, with approximately 90% occurring only once. The CDR3 sequence is 14 residues long. The V gene lost 3 bases and the J gene lost 7 bases, with 13 bases spanning the gap. Germline CDR1 and CDR2: KGHSH and LQKENI. The source material was PBMCs or T cells enriched from blood (not recorded which). This chain joins TRBV18 and TRBJ1-5, with a weak D call TRBD1 (5 bases). This receptor was identified in a woman aged 25 to 39 with acute COVID-19. The CDR3 nucleotides read TGTGCCAGCTCACCCCTCGACCAGGGACAGCCCCAGCATTTT. Amino acid sequence: CASSPLDQGQPQHF. The full variable domain, rest sourced from reference TRBV18 and TRBJ1-5, is NAGVMQNPRHLVRRRGQEARLRCSPMKGHSHVYWYRQLPEEGLKFMVYLQKENIIDESGMPKERFSAEFPKEGPSILRIQQVVRGDSAAYFCASSPLDQGQPQHFGDGTRLSIL.